This T cell receptor (beta chain) was observed in a study of Ad26.COV2.S vaccination and SARS-CoV-2 variants. This sample's treatment: over 15 received Ad26.COV2.S at low or high dose, single or two shots; roughly five received placebo; per-sample allocation not given. Collection of samples fell on day 63 after the first vaccine or placebo injection. Ad26 vector vaccine expressed Wuhan-strain SARS-CoV-2 spike. V lost 7 bases to trimming and J lost 2 bases, with 8 bases between them. The germline V gene has CDR1 SNHLY and CDR2 FYNNEI. The CDR3 length is 12 residues. Clones were read by immunoSEQ multiplex PCR, and TCRdb kept only the in-frame ones, dropping some. The sample includes about 400,000 clones, approximately 89% of them seen just once.

This sequence originates from a person between 18 and 65 years old who received the Ad26.COV2.S COVID-19 vaccine or a placebo. The sample was peripheral blood, taken in a trial of Ad26.COV2.S vaccine versus placebo. The rearrangement links TRBV2 to TRBJ2-5; D uncertain. The CDR3 loop is CASISWQETQYF. In nucleotides, the CDR3 is TGTGCCAGCATAAGTTGGCAAGAGACCCAGTACTTC.